This TCR beta chain was sequenced during a study of T-cell reconstitution after alpha-beta-depleted transplantation in children. There are a few counts of this clonotype. Unique molecular identifiers were incorporated into the prepared TCRbeta library. TCRdb reprocessed the PCR reads via MiXCR and lists one record per CDR3 protein. The sample consists of a few hundred thousand distinct CDR3 sequences, 9.5% to 15% of them appearing once. The ends were cut back, 7 bases at V and 7 bases at J, with 19 bases in the middle. In germline, CDR1 is MGHDK, CDR2 SYGVNS. This CDR3 has 14 amino acids. The chain recombines TRBV25-1 with TRBJ2-5; D not certain. This specimen consisted of PBMCs from the stem cell graft donor, obtained from the stem cell graft. This clonotype was obtained from a human donor who donated a stem cell graft to a child with combined immunodeficiency. The CDR3 reads CASTRAGARGTQYF. The DNA for the CDR3 is TGTGCCAGCACCCGGGCCGGAGCCCGTGGGACCCAGTACTTC.